Following are 26 T cell receptor beta chains from one sample sequenced in a study of chemoradiotherapy in HPV16-positive cancers. Produced via immunoSEQ multiplex PCR; TCRdb's table is partial and in-frame only. Of fewer than 11,000 clones listed, about 80% are singletons. The sequencing used tumor tissue, collected from a patient who underwent chemoradiotherapy. The receptors derive from a human donor with HPV-associated anogenital cancer.

This clone was seen just once. The chain is built from TRBV10-3 and TRBJ2-2; D perhaps matches TRBD1 (5 bases). The CDR3 totals 14 residues. Germline CDR1 is ENHRY and CDR2 is SYGVKD. Between the trimmed V and J ends, which lost 11 bases and 1 base, there was a span of 14 bases. In DNA form, the CDR3 reads TGTGCCGCCAGGGCGGACGGGAACACCGGGGAGCTGTTTTTT. This codes for CAARADGNTGELFF.

The V call is TRBV7-8, the J call TRBJ2-7, with D perhaps matching TRBD1 (6 bases). The V end was cut by 1 base, the J end by 2 bases, with 9 bases between. The CDR3 is 14 residues long. In germline, CDR1 is SGHVS, CDR2 FQNEAQ. CDR3: CASSLGRGPYEQYF. The DNA for the CDR3 is TGTGCCAGCAGCTTAGGCAGGGGCCCCTACGAGCAGTACTTC.

The chain combines TRBV7-2 with TRBJ2-7; 7 bases line up with TRBD2. V trimming: 6 bases; J trimming: 4 bases; junction bases outside the gene matches: 12. CDR3 size: 15 residues. Germline CDR1 and CDR2: SGHTA and FQGNSA. CDR3 in amino acids: CASSSGAGRVYEQYF. The CDR3 nucleotides read TGTGCCAGCAGTTCGGGAGCGGGGCGCGTGTACGAGCAGTACTTC. Full variable domain (outside the CDR3, taken from reference TRBV7-2 and TRBJ2-7): GAGVSQSPSNKVTEKGKDVELRCDPISGHTALYWYRQSLGQGLEFLIYFQGNSAPDKSGLPSDRFSAERTGGSVSTLTIQRTQQEDSAVYLCASSSGAGRVYEQYFGPGTRLTVT.

V usage is TRBV19 and J usage is TRBJ2-7, with 10 bases fitting TRBD1. CDR3 length: 13 residues. Germline values: CDR1 LNHDA, CDR2 SQIVND (reference sequence). After removal of 6 bases from V and 3 bases from J, the junction contained 2 bases not matched to a gene. CDR3 nucleotide sequence: TGTGCCAGTAGCAGGGACAGGGGCTACGAGCAGTACTTC. Translated, it gives CASSRDRGYEQYF.

This clone was observed once. This chain connects TRBV2 to TRBJ2-7, with 10 bases fitting TRBD1. The germline V gene encodes CDR1 SNHLY and CDR2 FYNNEI. The CDR3 contains 14 residues. V lost 4 bases, J lost 5 bases, and 5 bases stayed unmatched. The CDR3 nucleotides are TGTGCCAGCAGTGCGGGACAGGGGTACCACGAGCAGTACTTC. Encoded protein: CASSAGQGYHEQYF.

V usage is TRBV4-2 and J usage is TRBJ2-7; TRBD2 matches 9 bases. Germline CDR1 LGHNA, CDR2 YNFKEQ. CDR3 length: 15 residues. With V trimmed by 5 bases and J by 5 bases, 10 bases remained unmatched. The CDR3 DNA follows: TGTGCCAGCAGCTTGGCCTTGCGGGGGGGCGACGAGCAGTACTTC. It is translated as CASSLALRGGDEQYF.

This chain uses TRBV5-4 with TRBJ1-2, with a possible D match to TRBD1 (5 bases). Germline V gene lookup returns CDR1 SGHNT and CDR2 YYREEE (reference sequence). The CDR3 consists of 16 residues. V lost 2 bases to trimming and J lost 0 bases, with 14 bases between them. In DNA form, the CDR3 reads TGTGCCAGCAGCTTTTCCGGGACTGCAGCTAACTATGGCTACACCTTC. This codes for CASSFSGTAANYGYTF.

This clone showed up just a few times. The V call is TRBV5-5, the J call TRBJ1-1; no definite D call. V lost 0 bases to trimming and J lost 5 bases, with 8 bases between them. CDR1 and CDR2 from the germline V gene are SGHKS and YYEKEE (reference sequence). This CDR3 is 13 amino acids long. CDR3 residues: CASSLGWGTEAFF. The CDR3 DNA is TGTGCCAGCAGCTTGGGATGGGGTACTGAAGCTTTCTTT.

In the case of this clone: The junction does not match germline at one end; this may be a read error. This rearrangement joins TRBV5-8 to TRBJ1-2, with a tentative D call TRBD1 (6 bases). The germline CDR1 and CDR2 sequences are SGHTS and YDEGEE. The CDR3 totals 13 residues. The CDR3 reads CASSSGAGTDTSF. CDR3 nucleotides: TGTGCCAGCAGCTCGGGGGCAGGTACGGACACCAGCTTC.

The chain carries TRBV18 and TRBJ1-1; no firm D call. CDR1 KGHSH and CDR2 LQKENI come from the germline V gene. This CDR3 is 14 amino acids long. V was cut by 2 bases and J by 4 bases, with 11 bases left in between. As DNA, the CDR3 is TGTGCCAGCTCACCAATTACCCAGAGCACTGAAGCTTTCTTT. It specifies CASSPITQSTEAFF.

This chain's CDR3 is CASSPPGYNSPLHF. DNA for the CDR3: TGTGCCAGCAGCCCGCCAGGGTATAATTCACCCCTCCACTTT. This chain joins TRBV7-8 and TRBJ1-6, with TRBD1 as a possible D gene (5 bases). Between the trimmed V and J ends, which lost 5 bases and 4 bases, there was a span of 9 bases. CDR1 is SGHVS and CDR2 is FQNEAQ in the germline V gene. The CDR3 is 14 residues long.

The gene calls are TRBV29-1 and TRBJ1-1; 10 nucleotides align to TRBD1. The CDR3 covers 13 residues. Germline assignment: CDR1 SQVTM and CDR2 ANQGSEA. V shed 7 bases and J 4 bases; nucleotides not matched to a gene: 6. The CDR3 is CSGTGGSGTEAFF. The DNA for the CDR3 is TGCAGCGGGACAGGGGGGTCGGGCACTGAAGCTTTCTTT.

The chain uses TRBV7-2 and TRBJ2-1; 10 positions match TRBD1. The germline V gene encodes CDR1 SGHTA and CDR2 FQGNSA. The CDR3 loop spans 15 amino acids. Unmatched junction bases numbered 10, after V lost 6 bases and J lost 8 bases. The CDR3 loop reads CASSSGQGWGDEQFF. The CDR3 coding sequence is TGTGCCAGCAGTTCGGGACAGGGGTGGGGCGATGAGCAGTTCTTC.

The V call is TRBV20-1, the J call TRBJ2-7; TRBD2 might be the D (5 bases). With 6 bases removed from V and 2 bases from J, the gap between germline ends came to 8 bases. The CDR3 totals 11 residues. Germline values: CDR1 DFQATT, CDR2 SNEGSKA (reference sequence). CDR3: CSAAGTYEQYF. The CDR3, as DNA: TGCAGTGCGGCCGGGACCTACGAGCAGTACTTC.

Only a few counts were recorded for this clone. The chain links TRBV2 to TRBJ1-5; the D is unclear. With 4 bases removed from V and 1 base from J, the gap between germline ends came to 8 bases. Per the germline V gene, CDR1 is SNHLY and CDR2 is FYNNEI. This CDR3 has 14 residues. The CDR3 DNA follows: TGTGCCAGCAGTGTACCGGGGAGCAATCAGCCCCAGCATTTT. Its protein product is CASSVPGSNQPQHF.

The V and J genes are TRBV7-6 and TRBJ1-3, with no clear D. CDR3 length: 16 residues. V lost 2 bases, J lost 0 bases, and 11 bases lay in between. Germline-derived CDR1 and CDR2 are SGHVS and FNYEAQ. In DNA, the CDR3 is TGTGCCAGCAGCTTACGGGATGGGCCCTCTGGAAACACCATATATTTT. It codes for CASSLRDGPSGNTIYF.

The chain couples TRBV4-1 to TRBJ2-6; D not certain. With 1 base removed from V and 2 bases from J, the gap between germline ends came to 6 bases. CDR1 and CDR2 (germline): MGHRA, YSYEKL. This CDR3 region has 15 residues. The CDR3 DNA sequence: TGCGCCAGCAGCCAAGTGCCCCCTGGGGCCAACGTCCTGACTTTC. Amino acids: CASSQVPPGANVLTF.

CDR3 DNA: TGTGCCAGCAGTTACGGGCAGGTTGAAGCTTTCTTT. The encoded protein is CASSYGQVEAFF. The V call is TRBV6-6, the J call TRBJ1-1; no firm D call. The CDR3 has 12 amino acids. Per the germline V gene, CDR1 is MNHNY and CDR2 is SVGAGI (reference sequence). Trimming pared 2 bases from V and 7 bases from J, leaving 8 bases between.

V usage is TRBV19 and J usage is TRBJ2-1; TRBD1 or TRBD2 may be the D gene (6 bases each). The germline gives CDR1 LNHDA, CDR2 SQIVND (reference sequence). With 7 bases removed from V and 6 bases from J, the gap between germline ends came to 22 bases. CDR3 size: 16 residues. CDR3 bases: TGTGCCAGTAACAAGAACTCTTGGGGGGCTTTCAATGAGCAGTTCTTC. Its protein is CASNKNSWGAFNEQFF.

This clone was observed a single time. The chain employs TRBV14 and TRBJ2-5; tentative D call: TRBD1 (5 bases). There are 16 residues in the CDR3. Germline V gene lookup returns CDR1 SGHDN and CDR2 FVKESK. V shed 4 bases and J shed 1 base, with 16 bases lying between them. The DNA of the CDR3 is TGTGCCAGCAGCCTCGCACCCGCTGGGGCCCAAGAGACCCAGTACTTC. Its protein is CASSLAPAGAQETQYF. The full variable domain, in which reference TRBV14 and TRBJ2-5 provide the parts outside the CDR3, is EAGVTQFPSHSVIEKGQTVTLRCDPISGHDNLYWYRRVMGKEIKFLLHFVKESKQDESGMPNNRFLAERTGGTYSTLKVQPAELEDSGVYFCASSLAPAGAQETQYFGPGTRLLVL.

The chain carries TRBV27 and TRBJ2-1; 11 bases are shared with TRBD1. Germline trimming cut 7 bases from V and 10 bases from J; bases unmatched to any gene: 9. Germline CDR1 is MNHEY and CDR2 is SMNVEV (reference sequence). The length of the CDR3 is 14 residues. The chain's CDR3 is CASMRTGGLSEQFF. For the CDR3, the DNA is TGTGCCAGCATGCGGACAGGGGGCCTTTCCGAGCAGTTCTTC.

The V and J genes are TRBV6-6 and TRBJ1-6; TRBD1 matches 7 bases. Germline assignment: CDR1 MNHNY and CDR2 SVGAGI (reference sequence). V lost 6 bases and J lost 8; bases outside the gene matches: 7. This CDR3 has 14 residues. The CDR3 DNA reads as TGTGCCAGCAGCATAAGGGACAGCGATTCACCCCTCCACTTT. Encoded protein: CASSIRDSDSPLHF.

The gene calls are TRBV28 and TRBJ1-1; D remains ambiguous. This CDR3 contains 14 residues. The V gene lost 4 bases and the J gene lost 1 base, with 10 bases spanning the gap. From germline, CDR1 is MDHEN and CDR2 SYDVKM. The CDR3 coding sequence is TGTGCCAGCAGTTCCTCTCGAAGGAACACTGAAGCTTTCTTT. Its protein product is CASSSSRRNTEAFF.

The rearrangement links TRBV6-1 to TRBJ1-2; the match to TRBD1 covers 7 bases. Germline V gene sequence: CDR1 MNHNS, CDR2 SASEGT. The V segment lost 6 bases and the J segment 4 bases; nucleotides outside the gene matches: 8. The CDR3 has 14 amino acids. This chain's CDR3 is CASSDYRGAYGYTF. The CDR3 nucleotides read TGTGCCAGCAGCGACTACAGGGGTGCCTATGGCTACACCTTC.

The V gene is TRBV11-2, the J gene TRBJ1-1, with TRBD1 matching over 8 bases. V lost 2 bases to trimming and J lost 8 bases; unmatched junction nucleotides: 10. The CDR3 has 15 residues. CDR1 is SGHAT, CDR2 FQNNGV, per germline. CDR3 sequence: CASSLPGTGIREAFF. The CDR3 DNA reads TGTGCCAGCAGCTTACCAGGGACAGGTATTCGAGAAGCTTTCTTT.

The chain is built from TRBV5-6 and TRBJ2-3, with D unresolved. Trimming took off 1 base at V and 0 bases at J, with 6 bases between the two ends. This CDR3 is 14 amino acids long. Germline V gene lookup returns CDR1 SGHDT and CDR2 YYEEEE. The CDR3 here is CASSLILSTDTQYF. The CDR3 nucleotides are TGTGCCAGCAGCTTGATACTGAGCACAGATACGCAGTATTTT.